The T cell receptor beta chain described here comes from a study of T cell responses to AZD1222 COVID-19 vaccine. Study results and limitations: Sampled repertoires all dated from after the peak T cell response. Along spike, vaccine-associated CD4 TCRs were found throughout, with dominance at 160-218 and 743-854. There were mostly white British donors and more females than males, and clonal diversity was possibly underestimated.

The repertoire was sequenced with immunoSEQ multiplex PCR; TCRdb's copy has only in-frame clones and lacks some. The top ten clones hold approximately 4.5% of a sample with about 120,000 clones, around 91% of them seen once. Of note for this clone: Its antigen is not identified.

The material sequenced was peripheral blood, taken on day 0 of MenACWY control vaccination. This clonotype originated in an adult in good health.

CDR3 protein: CASSLSSEGYEQYF. The CDR3 region has the DNA TGTGCCAGCAGCTTGTCATCGGAGGGGTACGAGCAGTACTTC. This rearrangement joins TRBV5-4 to TRBJ2-7; perhaps TRBD2 as D (6 bases). V lost 1 base and J 4 bases, leaving 12 bases between the germline ends. Germline V gene lookup returns CDR1 SGHNT and CDR2 YYREEE (reference sequence). The CDR3 loop spans 14 amino acids.